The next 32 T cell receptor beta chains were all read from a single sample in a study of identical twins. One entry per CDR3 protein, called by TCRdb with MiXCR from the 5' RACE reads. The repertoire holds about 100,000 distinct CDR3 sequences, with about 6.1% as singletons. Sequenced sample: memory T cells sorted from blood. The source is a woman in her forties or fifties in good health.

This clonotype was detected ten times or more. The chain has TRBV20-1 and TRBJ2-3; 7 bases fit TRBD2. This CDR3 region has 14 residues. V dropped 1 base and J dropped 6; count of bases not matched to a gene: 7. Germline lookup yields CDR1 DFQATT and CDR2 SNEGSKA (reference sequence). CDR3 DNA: TGCAGTGCTAGAGGGGGAGCGGGAAAGGATACGCAGTATTTT. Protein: CSARGGAGKDTQYF.

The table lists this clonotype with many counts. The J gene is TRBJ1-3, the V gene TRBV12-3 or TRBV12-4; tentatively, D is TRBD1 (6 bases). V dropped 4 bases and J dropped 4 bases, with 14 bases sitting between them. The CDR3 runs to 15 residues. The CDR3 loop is CASSSLKQGGNTIYF. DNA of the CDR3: TGTGCCAGCAGTTCCCTGAAACAGGGAGGAAACACCATATATTTT.

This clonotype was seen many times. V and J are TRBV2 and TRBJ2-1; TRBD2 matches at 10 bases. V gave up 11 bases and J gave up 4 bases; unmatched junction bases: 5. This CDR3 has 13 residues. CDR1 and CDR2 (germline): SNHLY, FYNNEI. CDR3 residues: CAGRTSGYNEQFF. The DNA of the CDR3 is TGTGCCGGCCGGACTAGCGGATACAATGAGCAGTTCTTC.

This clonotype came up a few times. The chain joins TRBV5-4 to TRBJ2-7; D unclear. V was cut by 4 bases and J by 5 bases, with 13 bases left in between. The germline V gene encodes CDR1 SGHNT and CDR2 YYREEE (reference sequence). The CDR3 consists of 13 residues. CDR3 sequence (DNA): TGTGCCAGCAGCCTGGCGGCGGAAGACGAGCAGTACTTC. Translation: CASSLAAEDEQYF.

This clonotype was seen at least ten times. The CDR3 loop is CASSITPGQAGETQYF. The DNA of the CDR3 is TGTGCCAGCAGCATTACACCGGGACAGGCGGGAGAGACCCAGTACTTC. V and J are TRBV5-6 and TRBJ2-5; TRBD1 matches 8 bases. The germline CDR1 and CDR2 sequences are SGHDT and YYEEEE. The V and J ends lost 4 bases and 4 bases, in that order; junction bases with no gene match: 12. This CDR3 contains 16 residues.

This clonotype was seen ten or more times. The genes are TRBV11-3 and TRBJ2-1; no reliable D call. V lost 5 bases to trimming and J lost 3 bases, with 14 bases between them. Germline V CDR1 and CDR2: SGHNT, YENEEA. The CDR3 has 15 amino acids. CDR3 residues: CASSGGGGNYNEQFF. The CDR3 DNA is TGTGCCAGCAGCGGCGGCGGCGGTAACTACAATGAGCAGTTCTTC.

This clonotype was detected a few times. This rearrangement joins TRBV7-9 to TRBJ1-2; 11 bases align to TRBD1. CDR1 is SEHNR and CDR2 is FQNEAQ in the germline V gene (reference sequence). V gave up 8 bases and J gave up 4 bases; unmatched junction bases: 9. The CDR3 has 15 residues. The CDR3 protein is CASGGQGAQAYGYTF. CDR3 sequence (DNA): TGTGCCAGCGGAGGACAGGGGGCGCAGGCCTATGGCTACACCTTC.

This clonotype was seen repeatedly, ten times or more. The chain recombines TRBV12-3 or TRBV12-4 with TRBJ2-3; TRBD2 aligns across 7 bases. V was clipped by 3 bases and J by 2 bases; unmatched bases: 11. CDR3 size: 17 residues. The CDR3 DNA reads TGTGCCAGCAGTTTTTGGGGCGGGGGAATCCTCACAGATACGCAGTATTTT. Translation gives CASSFWGGGILTDTQYF.

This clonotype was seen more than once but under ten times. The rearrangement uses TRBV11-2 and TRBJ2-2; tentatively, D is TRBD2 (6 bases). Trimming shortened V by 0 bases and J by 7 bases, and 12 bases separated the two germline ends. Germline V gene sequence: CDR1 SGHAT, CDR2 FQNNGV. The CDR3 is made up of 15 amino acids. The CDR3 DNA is TGTGCCAGCAGCTTAGAGGTGGCGGGGTTCGGGGAGCTGTTTTTT. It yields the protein CASSLEVAGFGELFF.

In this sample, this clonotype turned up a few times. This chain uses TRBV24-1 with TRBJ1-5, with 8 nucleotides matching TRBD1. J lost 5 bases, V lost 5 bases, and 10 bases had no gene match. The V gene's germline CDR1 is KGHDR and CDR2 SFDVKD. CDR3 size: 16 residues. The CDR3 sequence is CATSGDRGLKDQPQHF. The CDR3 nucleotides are TGTGCCACCAGTGGAGACAGGGGTCTTAAGGATCAGCCCCAGCATTTT.

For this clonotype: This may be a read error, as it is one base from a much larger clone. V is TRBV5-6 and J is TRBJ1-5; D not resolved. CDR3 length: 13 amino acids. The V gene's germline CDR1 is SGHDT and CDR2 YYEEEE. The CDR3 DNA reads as TGTGCCAGCAGCTTGCGTGCCAGCCAGCCCCGGCATTTT. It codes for CASSLRASQPRHF.

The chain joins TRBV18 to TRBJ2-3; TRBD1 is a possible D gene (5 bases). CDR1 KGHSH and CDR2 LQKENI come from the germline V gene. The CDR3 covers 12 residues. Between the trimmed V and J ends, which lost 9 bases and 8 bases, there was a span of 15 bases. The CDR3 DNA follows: TGTGCCAGTCGCCAGGGTATAGGTACGCAGTATTTT. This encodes CASRQGIGTQYF. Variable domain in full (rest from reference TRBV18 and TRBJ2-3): NAGVMQNPRHLVRRRGQEARLRCSPMKGHSHVYWYRQLPEEGLKFMVYLQKENIIDESGMPKERFSAEFPKEGPSILRIQQVVRGDSAAYFCASRQGIGTQYFGPGTRLTVL.

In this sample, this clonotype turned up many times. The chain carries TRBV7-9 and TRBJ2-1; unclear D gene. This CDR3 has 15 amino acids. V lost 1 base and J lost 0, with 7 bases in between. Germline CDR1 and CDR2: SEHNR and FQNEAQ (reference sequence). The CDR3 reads CASSLGRHSYNEQFF. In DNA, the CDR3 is TGTGCCAGCAGCTTAGGACGACACTCCTACAATGAGCAGTTCTTC.

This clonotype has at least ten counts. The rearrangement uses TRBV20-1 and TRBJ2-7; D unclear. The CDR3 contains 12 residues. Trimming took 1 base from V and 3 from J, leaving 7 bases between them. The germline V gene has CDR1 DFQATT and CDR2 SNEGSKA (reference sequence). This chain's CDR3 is CSARVANYEQYF. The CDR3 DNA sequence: TGCAGTGCTAGAGTCGCTAACTACGAGCAGTACTTC.

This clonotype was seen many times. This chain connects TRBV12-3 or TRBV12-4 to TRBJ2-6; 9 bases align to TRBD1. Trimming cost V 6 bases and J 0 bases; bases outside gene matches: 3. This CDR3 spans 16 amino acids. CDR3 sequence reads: CASRATGGSGANVLTF. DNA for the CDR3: TGTGCCAGCAGGGCGACAGGGGGCTCTGGGGCCAACGTCCTGACTTTC.

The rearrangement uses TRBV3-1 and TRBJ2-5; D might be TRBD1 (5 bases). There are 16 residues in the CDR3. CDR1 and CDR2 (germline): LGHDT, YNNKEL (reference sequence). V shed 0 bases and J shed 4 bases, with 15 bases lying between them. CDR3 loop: CASSQDDQGFRETQYF. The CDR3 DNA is TGTGCCAGCAGCCAAGATGATCAGGGTTTCCGAGAGACCCAGTACTTC.

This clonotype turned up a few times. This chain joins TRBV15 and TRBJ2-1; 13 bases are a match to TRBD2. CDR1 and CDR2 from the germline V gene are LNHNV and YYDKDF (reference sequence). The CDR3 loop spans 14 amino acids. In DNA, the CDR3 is TGTGCAGCAGGAAAACTAGCGGGAGGGAATGAGCAGTTCTTC. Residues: CAAGKLAGGNEQFF.

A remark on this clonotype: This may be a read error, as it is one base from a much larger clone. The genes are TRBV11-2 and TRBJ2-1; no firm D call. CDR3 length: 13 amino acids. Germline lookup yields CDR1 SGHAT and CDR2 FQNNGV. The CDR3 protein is CTSSSQVYNEQFF. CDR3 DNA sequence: TGTACCAGCAGCTCCCAAGTCTACAATGAGCAGTTCTTC.

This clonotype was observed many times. DNA of the CDR3: TGTGCCAGCAGCCCCGGGACTAGAGGGAACACCGGGGAGCTGTTTTTT. This encodes CASSPGTRGNTGELFF. This chain connects TRBV11-2 to TRBJ2-2; 8 nucleotides align to TRBD2. The CDR3 has 16 residues. Germline V gene lookup returns CDR1 SGHAT and CDR2 FQNNGV. V dropped 5 bases and J dropped 1; count of bases not matched to a gene: 6.

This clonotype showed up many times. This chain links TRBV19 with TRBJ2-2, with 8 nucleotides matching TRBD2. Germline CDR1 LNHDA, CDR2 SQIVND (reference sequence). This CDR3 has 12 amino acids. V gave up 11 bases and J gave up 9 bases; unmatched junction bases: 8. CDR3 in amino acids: CAVLSGSWELFF. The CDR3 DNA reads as TGTGCCGTTTTGAGCGGGAGCTGGGAGCTGTTTTTT.

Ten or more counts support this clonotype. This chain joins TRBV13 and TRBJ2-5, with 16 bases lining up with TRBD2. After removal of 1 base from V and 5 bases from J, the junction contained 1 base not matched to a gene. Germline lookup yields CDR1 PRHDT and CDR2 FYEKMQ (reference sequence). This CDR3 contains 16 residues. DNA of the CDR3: TGTGCCAGCAGCTTAGCGGGACTAGCGGGAGGGGAGACCCAGTACTTC. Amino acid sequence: CASSLAGLAGGETQYF.

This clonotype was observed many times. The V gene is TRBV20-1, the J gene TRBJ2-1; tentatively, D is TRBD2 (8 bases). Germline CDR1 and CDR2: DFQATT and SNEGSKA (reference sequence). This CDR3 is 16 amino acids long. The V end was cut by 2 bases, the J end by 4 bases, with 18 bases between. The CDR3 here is CSARLLGGGGYNEQFF. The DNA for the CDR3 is TGCAGTGCTAGATTATTAGGGGGCGGGGGGTACAATGAGCAGTTCTTC.

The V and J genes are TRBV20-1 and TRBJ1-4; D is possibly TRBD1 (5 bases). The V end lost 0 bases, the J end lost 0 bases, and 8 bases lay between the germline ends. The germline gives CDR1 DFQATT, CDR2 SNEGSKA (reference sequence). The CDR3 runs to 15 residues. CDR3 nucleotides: TGCAGTGCTAGAGATCGAGGGGCAACTAATGAAAAACTGTTTTTT. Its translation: CSARDRGATNEKLFF.

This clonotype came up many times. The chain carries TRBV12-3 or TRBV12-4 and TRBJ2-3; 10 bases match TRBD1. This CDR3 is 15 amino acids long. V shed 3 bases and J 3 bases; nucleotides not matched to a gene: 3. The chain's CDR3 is CASSFGTGVTDTQYF. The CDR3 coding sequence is TGTGCCAGCAGTTTCGGGACAGGGGTGACAGATACGCAGTATTTT.

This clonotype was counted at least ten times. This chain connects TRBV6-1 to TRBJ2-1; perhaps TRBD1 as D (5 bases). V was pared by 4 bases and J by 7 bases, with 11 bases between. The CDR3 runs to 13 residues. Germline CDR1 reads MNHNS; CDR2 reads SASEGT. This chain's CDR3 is CASSGTPGNEQFF. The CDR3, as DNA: TGTGCCAGCAGTGGGACACCCGGGAATGAGCAGTTCTTC.

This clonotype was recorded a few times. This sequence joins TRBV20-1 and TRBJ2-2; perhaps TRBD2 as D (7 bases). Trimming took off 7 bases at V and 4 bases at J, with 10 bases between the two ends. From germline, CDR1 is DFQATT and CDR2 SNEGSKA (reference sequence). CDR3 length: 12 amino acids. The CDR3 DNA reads TGCAGTGTTGGGGGGGCCACCGGGGAGCTGTTTTTT. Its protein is CSVGGATGELFF.

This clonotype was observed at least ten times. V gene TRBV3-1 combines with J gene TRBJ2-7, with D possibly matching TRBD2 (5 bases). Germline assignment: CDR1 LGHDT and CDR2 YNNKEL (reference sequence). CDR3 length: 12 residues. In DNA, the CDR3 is TGTCTGCTTGACGGGAAGAATTACGAGCAGTACGTC. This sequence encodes CLLDGKNYEQYV.

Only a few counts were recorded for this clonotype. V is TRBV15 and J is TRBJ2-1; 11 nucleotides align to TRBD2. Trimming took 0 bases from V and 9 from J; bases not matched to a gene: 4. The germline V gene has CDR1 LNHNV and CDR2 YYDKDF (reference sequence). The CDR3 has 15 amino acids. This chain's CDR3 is CATSRDPTSGTEQFF. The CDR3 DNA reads TGTGCCACCAGCAGAGACCCGACTAGCGGGACTGAGCAGTTCTTC. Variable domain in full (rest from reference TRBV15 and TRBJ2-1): DAMVIQNPRYQVTQFGKPVTLSCSQTLNHNVMYWYQQKSSQAPKLLFHYYDKDFNNEADTPDNFQSRRPNTSFCFLDIRSPGLGDTAMYLCATSRDPTSGTEQFFGPGTRLTVL.

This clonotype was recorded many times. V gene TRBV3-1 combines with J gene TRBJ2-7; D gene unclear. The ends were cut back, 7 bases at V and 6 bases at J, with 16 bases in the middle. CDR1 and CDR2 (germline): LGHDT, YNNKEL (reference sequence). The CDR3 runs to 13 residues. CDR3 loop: CASTPRVAVEQYV. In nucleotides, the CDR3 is TGTGCCAGCACTCCTCGGGTTGCCGTCGAGCAGTACGTC.

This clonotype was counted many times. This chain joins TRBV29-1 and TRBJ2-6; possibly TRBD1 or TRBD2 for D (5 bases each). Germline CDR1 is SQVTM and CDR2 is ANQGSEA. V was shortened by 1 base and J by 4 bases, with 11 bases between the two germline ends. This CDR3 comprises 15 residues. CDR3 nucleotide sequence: TGCAGCGTTGAAGTATCAGGGAGAGGGGCCAACGTCCTGACTTTC. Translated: CSVEVSGRGANVLTF.

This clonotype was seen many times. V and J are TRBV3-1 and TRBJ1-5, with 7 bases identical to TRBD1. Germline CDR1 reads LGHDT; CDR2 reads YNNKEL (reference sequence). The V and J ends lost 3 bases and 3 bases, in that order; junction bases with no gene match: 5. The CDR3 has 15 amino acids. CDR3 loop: CASSQRGTDNQPQHF. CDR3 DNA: TGTGCCAGCAGCCAGAGGGGGACAGACAATCAGCCCCAGCATTTT.

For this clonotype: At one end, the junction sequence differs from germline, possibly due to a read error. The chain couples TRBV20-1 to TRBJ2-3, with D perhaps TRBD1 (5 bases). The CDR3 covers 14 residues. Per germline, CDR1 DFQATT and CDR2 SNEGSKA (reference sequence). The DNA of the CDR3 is TGCAGTGCTTGCCCCAAAGGGGTGACAGATACGCTGTATTTT. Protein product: CSACPKGVTDTLYF.